A selection of T cell receptor beta chains follows, all from one sample in a study of T cells after yellow fever vaccination. TCRdb re-called the 5' RACE reads through MiXCR, storing one row per CDR3 protein. The profile shows about 73,000 distinct CDR3 sequences, just under 8% of them singletons. The sequencing here drew on CD8+ T cells sorted from PBMCs, taken on the day of the yellow fever booster vaccination. The receptors were sampled from a man aged 25-40 years who received the YFV17D yellow fever vaccine. Each CDR3 is given with its conserved first and last residue. D genes are given only for firm matches. Only some rows state a clone size, as once, few, many or a class for expanded clones.

clone_size: few; d_call: TRBD1; v_call: TRBV27; j_call: TRBJ2-7; cdr3_nt: TGTGCCAGCAGTTCGGGACAGGTCGACGAGCAGTACTTC; cdr3_aa: CASSSGQVDEQYF
clone_size: many; d_call: -; v_call: TRBV3-1; j_call: TRBJ2-3; cdr3_nt: TGTGCCAGCAGCCAAGACGGGGCGGGGATAACAGATACGCAGTATTTT; cdr3_aa: CASSQDGAGITDTQYF
clone_size: many; d_call: -; v_call: TRBV29-1; j_call: TRBJ2-1; cdr3_nt: TGCAGCGCCTGGGAAGGCTACAATGAGCAGTTCTTC; cdr3_aa: CSAWEGYNEQFF
clone_size: many; d_call: -; v_call: TRBV7-2; j_call: TRBJ2-3; cdr3_nt: TGTGCCAGCAGCTTAGATCTTCAGGGATACACAGATACGCAGTATTTT; cdr3_aa: CASSLDLQGYTDTQYF
clone_size: -; d_call: -; v_call: TRBV7-6; j_call: TRBJ2-7; cdr3_nt: TGTGCCAGCAGCCATAGGACTTCCTACGAGCAGTACTTC; cdr3_aa: CASSHRTSYEQYF
clone_size: many; d_call: TRBD2; v_call: TRBV6-4; j_call: TRBJ2-1; cdr3_nt: TGTGCCAGCAGTGCCGTCTGGACTAGCAGTCACAATGAGCAGTTCTTC; cdr3_aa: CASSAVWTSSHNEQFF
clone_size: many; d_call: TRBD2; v_call: TRBV19; j_call: TRBJ2-7; cdr3_nt: TGTGCCTGTAGTGGACTAGCGGTTCCCTACGAGCAGTACTTC; cdr3_aa: CACSGLAVPYEQYF
clone_size: few; d_call: TRBD1; v_call: TRBV7-2; j_call: TRBJ2-1; cdr3_nt: TGTGCCAGCAGCCCCCGGGACAGATCCTACAATGAGCAGTTCTTC; cdr3_aa: CASSPRDRSYNEQFF
clone_size: many; d_call: -; v_call: TRBV12-3/TRBV12-4; j_call: TRBJ2-5; cdr3_nt: TGTGCCAGCAGTCCTAACTCCCTCCAAGAGACCCAGTACTTC; cdr3_aa: CASSPNSLQETQYF
clone_size: few; d_call: -; v_call: TRBV7-9; j_call: TRBJ1-1; cdr3_nt: TGTGCCAGCAGCTTAGATACAGGGTACACTGAAGCTTTCTTT; cdr3_aa: CASSLDTGYTEAFF
clone_size: few; d_call: -; v_call: TRBV27; j_call: TRBJ1-1; cdr3_nt: TGTGCCAGCAGTCTCCTCGCGAACACTGAAGCTTTCTTT; cdr3_aa: CASSLLANTEAFF
clone_size: -; d_call: -; v_call: TRBV18; j_call: TRBJ2-3; cdr3_nt: TGTGCCAGCTCACGGCTGGGAAGACCGGAAATTACAGATACGCAGTATTTT; cdr3_aa: CASSRLGRPEITDTQYF
clone_size: few; d_call: -; v_call: TRBV6-1; j_call: TRBJ2-2; cdr3_nt: TGTGCCAGCACCCCGCGCGGATACACCGGGGAGCTGTTTTTT; cdr3_aa: CASTPRGYTGELFF
clone_size: -; d_call: -; v_call: TRBV5-1; j_call: TRBJ2-6; cdr3_nt: TGCGCCAGCAGCTTGACCCCCTCTAGGGACTCTGGGGCCAACGTCCTGACTTTC; cdr3_aa: CASSLTPSRDSGANVLTF
clone_size: many; d_call: -; v_call: TRBV10-3; j_call: TRBJ2-3; cdr3_nt: TGTGCCATCAGTGAGGCAGTTGGCGGGGACACAGATACGCAGTATTTT; cdr3_aa: CAISEAVGGDTDTQYF
clone_size: few; d_call: TRBD2; v_call: TRBV10-3; j_call: TRBJ2-2; cdr3_nt: TGTGCCACCCTACCGGGACTAGCGGGCCCGGGCGGTTACACCGGGGAGCTGTTTTTT; cdr3_aa: CATLPGLAGPGGYTGELFF
clone_size: many; d_call: -; v_call: TRBV12-3/TRBV12-4; j_call: TRBJ2-4; cdr3_nt: TGTGCCAGCAGTCCCGGGTCGGTTCAGTACTTC; cdr3_aa: CASSPGSVQYF
clone_size: few; d_call: TRBD1; v_call: TRBV20-1; j_call: TRBJ1-5; cdr3_nt: TGCAGTGCCTCGGGGACAGGGGAATATCAGCCCCAGCATTTT; cdr3_aa: CSASGTGEYQPQHF
clone_size: -; d_call: -; v_call: TRBV6-5; j_call: TRBJ2-2; cdr3_nt: TGTGCCAGCAGTTACCGGACCCCTCCGTTAAACACCGGGGAGCTGTTTTTT; cdr3_aa: CASSYRTPPLNTGELFF
clone_size: many; d_call: -; v_call: TRBV4-3; j_call: TRBJ2-3; cdr3_nt: TGCGCCAGCAGCCAAGTAGCCACAGATACGCAGTATTTT; cdr3_aa: CASSQVATDTQYF
clone_size: -; d_call: TRBD1; v_call: TRBV27; j_call: TRBJ1-6; cdr3_nt: TGTGCCAGCAGTTTGGACAGGGGCGAACCCCTCCACTTT; cdr3_aa: CASSLDRGEPLHF
clone_size: many; d_call: -; v_call: TRBV12-3/TRBV12-4; j_call: TRBJ2-5; cdr3_nt: TGTGCCAGCAGTTTGTCTCAGGGCCAAGAGACCCAGTACTTC; cdr3_aa: CASSLSQGQETQYF
clone_size: many; d_call: -; v_call: TRBV30; j_call: TRBJ2-7; cdr3_nt: TGTGCCTGGACGGGCCCAAACTACGAGCAGTACTTC; cdr3_aa: CAWTGPNYEQYF
clone_size: once; d_call: TRBD2; v_call: TRBV9; j_call: TRBJ2-1; cdr3_nt: TGTGCCAGCGGCGTAGATATCAGCGGGGGCAACAATGAGCAGTTCTTC; cdr3_aa: CASGVDISGGNNEQFF
clone_size: -; d_call: -; v_call: TRBV28; j_call: TRBJ2-7; cdr3_nt: TGTGCCAGCAGTTTCCCCGGGAGCTCCTACGAGCAGTACTTC; cdr3_aa: CASSFPGSSYEQYF
clone_size: few; d_call: -; v_call: TRBV19; j_call: TRBJ2-7; cdr3_nt: TGTGCCAGTAGTATAGAGGAGGGGACCTACGAGCAGTACTTC; cdr3_aa: CASSIEEGTYEQYF
clone_size: -; d_call: -; v_call: TRBV19; j_call: TRBJ2-1; cdr3_nt: TGTGCCAGTAGTATGAGTGGGGAGCGGACCAGCTCCTACAATGAGCAGTTCTTC; cdr3_aa: CASSMSGERTSSYNEQFF
clone_size: -; d_call: TRBD2; v_call: TRBV2; j_call: TRBJ2-1; cdr3_nt: TGTGCCAGCGGTTTGGGACTAGCGGCTGACAGGAGTGAGCAGTTCTTC; cdr3_aa: CASGLGLAADRSEQFF
clone_size: few; d_call: TRBD2; v_call: TRBV19; j_call: TRBJ2-1; cdr3_nt: TGTGCCAGTAGTAGCCGAGCGGGAGGGTACAATGAGCAGTTCTTC; cdr3_aa: CASSSRAGGYNEQFF
clone_size: few; d_call: TRBD2; v_call: TRBV6-1; j_call: TRBJ2-7; cdr3_nt: TGTGCCAGCAGTCAAGCGGGAGGGTCCTACGAGCAGTACTTC; cdr3_aa: CASSQAGGSYEQYF
clone_size: many; d_call: TRBD2; v_call: TRBV7-6; j_call: TRBJ2-7; cdr3_nt: TGTGCCAGCAGCCCCTGGTTGGGACTAGGAGACTACGAGCAGTACTTC; cdr3_aa: CASSPWLGLGDYEQYF
clone_size: -; d_call: -; v_call: TRBV12-3/TRBV12-4; j_call: TRBJ1-2; cdr3_nt: TGTGCCAGCAGTTTATCGACGGACTATGGCTACACCTTC; cdr3_aa: CASSLSTDYGYTF
clone_size: -; d_call: -; v_call: TRBV12-3/TRBV12-4; j_call: TRBJ2-1; cdr3_nt: TGTGCCAGCAGTTTCGTCAGGAATGAGCAGTTCTTC; cdr3_aa: CASSFVRNEQFF
clone_size: few; d_call: TRBD2; v_call: TRBV6-2/TRBV6-3; j_call: TRBJ2-7; cdr3_nt: TGTGCCAGCCACCTAGCGGGCGCCTACGAGCAGTACTTC; cdr3_aa: CASHLAGAYEQYF
clone_size: few; d_call: -; v_call: TRBV11-3; j_call: TRBJ2-1; cdr3_nt: TGTGCCAGCAGCTTAGGGGGGTTAGGACAGCTCAATGAGCAGTTCTTC; cdr3_aa: CASSLGGLGQLNEQFF
clone_size: few; d_call: TRBD2; v_call: TRBV20-1; j_call: TRBJ2-7; cdr3_nt: TGCAGTGCCTGGACTAGCGGGAGATCCTACGAGCAGTACTTC; cdr3_aa: CSAWTSGRSYEQYF
clone_size: many; d_call: -; v_call: TRBV7-9; j_call: TRBJ2-1; cdr3_nt: TGTGCCAGCAGCTTAACCCCAGGCCGGCTCTACAATGAGCAGTTCTTC; cdr3_aa: CASSLTPGRLYNEQFF
clone_size: many; d_call: -; v_call: TRBV11-2; j_call: TRBJ2-7; cdr3_nt: TGTGCCAGCAGCAACCACGAAATTACAGCCTACGAGCAGTACTTC; cdr3_aa: CASSNHEITAYEQYF
clone_size: medium-sized; d_call: -; v_call: TRBV28; j_call: TRBJ1-2; cdr3_nt: TGTGCCAGCAGTCCGCCGACAGGCCCGTTCAGCGGCTACACCTTC; cdr3_aa: CASSPPTGPFSGYTF
clone_size: few; d_call: TRBD2; v_call: TRBV20-1; j_call: TRBJ2-1; cdr3_nt: TGCAGTGCTAGATCCGGGACTAGCGTCCATGAGCAGTTCTTC; cdr3_aa: CSARSGTSVHEQFF
clone_size: few; d_call: TRBD2; v_call: TRBV27; j_call: TRBJ2-3; cdr3_nt: TGTGCCAGCAGTTTAAGAGGACTAGCGGGATCAGATACGCAGTATTTT; cdr3_aa: CASSLRGLAGSDTQYF
clone_size: -; d_call: TRBD2; v_call: TRBV19; j_call: TRBJ2-4; cdr3_nt: TGTGCCAGTAGTATGGGGGGGAACATTCAGTACTTC; cdr3_aa: CASSMGGNIQYF
clone_size: -; d_call: -; v_call: TRBV6-2/TRBV6-3; j_call: TRBJ2-7; cdr3_nt: TGTGCCAGCAGCACTGCCTACGAGCAGTACTTC; cdr3_aa: CASSTAYEQYF
clone_size: -; d_call: -; v_call: TRBV11-2; j_call: TRBJ2-2; cdr3_nt: TGTGCCGCCGCCCGCGCCCGCCCGGAGATGGGGGCTACAGGGACCGGGGAGCTGTTTTTT; cdr3_aa: CAAARARPEMGATGTGELFF
clone_size: large; d_call: TRBD2; v_call: TRBV9; j_call: TRBJ2-5; cdr3_nt: TGTGCCAGCAGCGTAGCGGGACTAGCGGGAGGACAACAAGAGACCCAGTACTTC; cdr3_aa: CASSVAGLAGGQQETQYF
clone_size: -; d_call: -; v_call: TRBV20-1; j_call: TRBJ2-7; cdr3_nt: TGCAGTGCTGACGCCGGGATCTTCCTAGGCGAGCAGTACTTC; cdr3_aa: CSADAGIFLGEQYF
clone_size: -; d_call: -; v_call: TRBV19; j_call: TRBJ2-1; cdr3_nt: TGTGCCAGTAGTATTCGAGGAGGGTTCAATGAGCAGTTCTTC; cdr3_aa: CASSIRGGFNEQFF
clone_size: few; d_call: -; v_call: TRBV9; j_call: TRBJ2-1; cdr3_nt: TGTGCCAGCAGCGATACAGGCGAACCGTTCTTC; cdr3_aa: CASSDTGEPFF
clone_size: many; d_call: -; v_call: TRBV27; j_call: TRBJ2-5; cdr3_nt: TGTGCCAGCAGTTTTGTTGGGACCGATCGTACCGAAGAGACCCAGTACTTC; cdr3_aa: CASSFVGTDRTEETQYF
clone_size: -; d_call: TRBD2; v_call: TRBV27; j_call: TRBJ2-5; cdr3_nt: TGTGCCAGAAGTTTTTTTCCTAGCGGGAGTGGTGAGGAGACCCAGTACTTC; cdr3_aa: CARSFFPSGSGEETQYF
clone_size: many; d_call: -; v_call: TRBV7-9; j_call: TRBJ2-3; cdr3_nt: TGTGCCAGCAGCCCCTCTGGATATGCAGATACGCAGTATTTT; cdr3_aa: CASSPSGYADTQYF
clone_size: -; d_call: -; v_call: TRBV19; j_call: TRBJ1-5; cdr3_nt: TGTGCCAGTAGTCCTGGACTGGATAGCAATCAGCCCCAGCATTTT; cdr3_aa: CASSPGLDSNQPQHF
clone_size: -; d_call: TRBD1; v_call: TRBV4-3; j_call: TRBJ2-2; cdr3_nt: TGCGCCAGCAGCCAAGGGGGGACAGGCTACGGGGAGCTGTTTTTT; cdr3_aa: CASSQGGTGYGELFF
clone_size: -; d_call: TRBD2; v_call: TRBV28; j_call: TRBJ2-1; cdr3_nt: TGTGCCAGCAGTCCCGGGCTTGGTACTAGCGGGAGTTACAATGAGCAGTTCTTC; cdr3_aa: CASSPGLGTSGSYNEQFF
clone_size: -; d_call: TRBD2; v_call: TRBV11-2; j_call: TRBJ2-1; cdr3_nt: TGTGCCAGCAGCCTCTTAGCGGGAGCCGTAGGTGAGCAGTTCTTC; cdr3_aa: CASSLLAGAVGEQFF
clone_size: few; d_call: TRBD2; v_call: TRBV4-3; j_call: TRBJ2-5; cdr3_nt: TGCGCCAGCAGCCAAGAGGCCGCTGGGCGGGAGACGCTGGAGACCCAGTACTTC; cdr3_aa: CASSQEAAGRETLETQYF
clone_size: -; d_call: TRBD2; v_call: TRBV10-3; j_call: TRBJ2-1; cdr3_nt: TGTGCCGCCGAGGGACTAGAGAATAACAATGAGCAGTTCTTC; cdr3_aa: CAAEGLENNNEQFF
clone_size: few; d_call: -; v_call: TRBV10-1; j_call: TRBJ2-7; cdr3_nt: TGCGCCAGCAGTGAGGGAGTGCCCCCGGCCGAGCAGTACTTC; cdr3_aa: CASSEGVPPAEQYF
clone_size: -; d_call: TRBD1; v_call: TRBV11-2; j_call: TRBJ2-2; cdr3_nt: TGTGCCAGACTCCCGTACGACAGGGAGAACACCGGGGAGCTGTTTTTT; cdr3_aa: CARLPYDRENTGELFF
clone_size: many; d_call: -; v_call: TRBV27; j_call: TRBJ2-6; cdr3_nt: TGTGCCAGCAGTCCACCCTCTGGGGCCAACGTCCTGACTTTC; cdr3_aa: CASSPPSGANVLTF